Detailed here is one TCR beta chain. Produced via immunoSEQ multiplex PCR; TCRdb's table is partial and in-frame only. This table holds roughly 24,000 clones, 81% found once. The sample originates from a study of T cells in localized non-small cell lung cancer. Trimming took off 5 bases at V and 10 bases at J, with 21 bases between the two ends. Germline-derived CDR1 and CDR2 are SGHAT and FQNNGV. The CDR3 has 15 amino acids. The sequence derives from a man between 40 and 70 years old with stage III squamous cell lung carcinoma. The chain employs TRBV11-2 and TRBJ2-1; no clear D gene. Specimen: peripheral blood, collected before any cancer treatment. CDR3 in DNA: TGTGCCAGCAGCCCTCCCACCCTGGGAAACTACGAGCAGTTCTTC. It is translated as CASSPPTLGNYEQFF.